This entry concerns a single TCR beta chain. The antigen is undetermined. As to time point: late sampling 161 to 241 days after vaccination in three convalescent patients. Indicated treatment: 10-day PBMC culture with coronavirus spike peptide pools or control peptides (ViraFEST assay). Using peptide pools, antigen-specific T cells were expanded in ViraFEST before TCRs were sequenced. This sample stems from a study of vaccination and CD4 T cells after COVID-19. The Oncomine TCR Beta short-read assay was applied to DNA of cultured CD4+ T cells. TCRdb independently ran MiXCR on the PCR reads; one entry per CDR3 protein. Counted here are roughly 28,000 distinct CDR3 sequences, around two fifths occurring once; the ten biggest clones make up approximately 5.3%. The germline CDR1 and CDR2 sequences are MNHNS and SASEGT. The CDR3 sequence is 20 residues long. V trimming: 3 bases; J trimming: 0 bases; junction bases outside the gene matches: 16.

This material consisted of CD4+ T cells from blood, cultured in vitro, taken about 7 months after SARS-CoV-2 vaccination. The chain joins TRBV6-1 to TRBJ2-3; TRBD2 agrees at 9 bases. This sequence originates from a human donor who had recovered from COVID-19. The CDR3 DNA reads as TGTGCCAGCAGTGACACACTAGCGGGCGAGATAAGCGCTAGCACAGATACGCAGTATTTT. This translates into CASSDTLAGEISASTDTQYF.